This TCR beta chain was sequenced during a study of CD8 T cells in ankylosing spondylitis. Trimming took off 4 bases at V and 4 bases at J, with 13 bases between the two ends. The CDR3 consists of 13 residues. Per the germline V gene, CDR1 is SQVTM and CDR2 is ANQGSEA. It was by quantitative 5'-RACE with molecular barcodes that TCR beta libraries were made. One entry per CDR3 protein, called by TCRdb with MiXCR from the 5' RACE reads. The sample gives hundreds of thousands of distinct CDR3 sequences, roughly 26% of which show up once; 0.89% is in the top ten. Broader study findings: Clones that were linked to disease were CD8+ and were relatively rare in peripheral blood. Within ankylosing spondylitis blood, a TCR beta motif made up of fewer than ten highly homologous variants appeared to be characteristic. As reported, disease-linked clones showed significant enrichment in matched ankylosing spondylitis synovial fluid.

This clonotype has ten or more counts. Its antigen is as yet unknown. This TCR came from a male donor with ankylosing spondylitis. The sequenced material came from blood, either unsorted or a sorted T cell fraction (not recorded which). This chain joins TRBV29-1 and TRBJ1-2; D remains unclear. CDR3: CSVGGIRGYGYTF. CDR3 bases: TGCAGCGTTGGTGGGATCCGAGGCTATGGCTACACCTTC.